These T cell receptor beta chains were read from a single sample in a study of blood T cell repertoires in COVID-19. The protocol was immunoSEQ multiplex PCR, while the TCRdb copy is restricted to in-frame clones and leaves out a portion. Of fewer than 120,000 clones in the sample, 75% to 80% were seen once. The specimen sequenced was peripheral blood. All receptors derive from a woman of 80 years or more with active or convalescent COVID-19. Each CDR3 is given with its conserved first and last residue. D genes are given only for firm matches. Part of the rows lack a size; the others show once, few, many or a class for expanded clones.

clone_size d_call j_call v_call cdr3_aa cdr3_nt
- - TRBJ2-2 TRBV2 CASRSTSYAGELFF TGTGCCAGCAGATCTACTAGTTATGCCGGGGAGCTGTTTTTT
- TRBD2 TRBJ2-2 TRBV14 CASSQHSGANTGELFF TGTGCCAGCAGCCAACATAGCGGGGCGAACACCGGGGAGCTGTTTTTT
once - TRBJ1-1 TRBV9 CASSEQTGNTEAFF TGTGCCAGCAGCGAACAAACAGGGAACACTGAAGCTTTCTTT
few TRBD1 TRBJ2-7 TRBV2 CASSPGQGQYEQYF TGTGCCAGCAGCCCGGGACAGGGTCAGTACGAGCAGTACTTC
- TRBD2 TRBJ2-5 TRBV10-3 CAISEYIAGGQETQYF TGTGCCATCAGTGAATATATAGCGGGGGGCCAAGAGACCCAGTACTTC
- - TRBJ2-7 TRBV7-2 CASSLGQFSYEQYF TGTGCCAGCAGCTTAGGACAGTTCTCCTACGAGCAGTACTTC
- - TRBJ2-4 TRBV7-2 CASSTRGLKNIQYF TGTGCCAGCAGCACAAGGGGACTCAAAAACATTCAGTACTTC
- - TRBJ1-4 TRBV19 CASTRRGNRVEKLFF TGTGCCAGTACCCGACGAGGGAACAGGGTTGAAAAACTGTTTTTT
- - TRBJ2-5 TRBV7-9 CASSLDFNQETQYF TGTGCCAGCAGCTTAGATTTCAACCAAGAGACCCAGTACTTC
- TRBD2 TRBJ2-1 TRBV4-1 CASSQVTSGRSRREQFF TGCGCCAGCAGCCAGGTAACTAGCGGGAGGTCGCGTCGGGAGCAGTTCTTC
- TRBD2 TRBJ2-7 TRBV5-1 CASSLRGLGSYEQYF TGCGCCAGCAGCTTGAGGGGACTAGGGTCCTACGAGCAGTACTTC
- - TRBJ2-7 TRBV5-4 CASSQDYEQYF TGTGCCAGCAGCCAGGACTACGAGCAGTACTTC
- - TRBJ1-6 TRBV3-1/TRBV3-2 CASSQDSNRVNSPLHF TGTGCCAGCAGCCAAGATAGTAACAGGGTCAATTCACCCCTCCACTTT
- - TRBJ2-5 TRBV7-2 CASSLAGSQETQYF TGTGCCAGCAGCTTAGCGGGCAGTCAAGAGACCCAGTACTTC
once TRBD1 TRBJ1-2 TRBV7-3 CASSPKGQAYGYTF TGTGCCAGCAGCCCCAAGGGACAGGCCTATGGCTACACCTTC
- TRBD1 TRBJ1-2 TRBV28 CASQGTGYNYGYTF TGTGCCAGCCAAGGGACAGGGTATAACTATGGCTACACCTTC
- - TRBJ2-5 TRBV19 CASSPRPHARYQETQYF TGTGCCAGTAGTCCCCGTCCGCACGCGAGGTACCAAGAGACCCAGTACTTC
- TRBD2 TRBJ2-2 TRBV5-1 CASSEGLAEGTGELFF TGCGCCAGCAGCGAGGGACTAGCTGAGGGCACCGGGGAGCTGTTTTTT
- - TRBJ2-1 TRBV7-9 CAGGTASEQFF TGTGCCGGGGGGACGGCCTCTGAGCAGTTCTTC
- - TRBJ1-5 TRBV4-3 CASSQDRAKNQPQHF TGCGCCAGCAGCCAAGATAGAGCCAAGAATCAGCCCCAGCATTTT
- - TRBJ2-2 TRBV7-9 CASSLISGELFF TGTGCCAGCAGCTTAATCTCCGGGGAGCTGTTTTTT
few - TRBJ2-7 TRBV7-9 CASSFSTVGEQYF TGTGCCAGCAGCTTCTCGACAGTCGGGGAGCAGTACTTC
once - TRBJ1-4 TRBV2 CASSDSTGSEKLFF TGTGCCAGCAGTGACTCGACAGGTAGCGAAAAACTGTTTTTT
- - TRBJ2-7 TRBV7-2 CASSGEPTYEQYF TGTGCCAGCTCGGGAGAGCCAACCTACGAGCAGTACTTC
- - TRBJ1-2 TRBV29-1 CSVNREASSYGYTF TGCAGCGTTAATCGGGAGGCCTCCAGCTATGGCTACACCTTC
- TRBD1 TRBJ1-1 TRBV3-1/TRBV3-2 CASSHIRQGADPVTEAFF TGTGCCAGCAGCCATATAAGACAGGGGGCGGATCCGGTCACTGAAGCTTTCTTT
- - TRBJ2-1 TRBV20-1 CSASSYPNEQFF TGCAGTGCTAGTTCCTATCCAAATGAGCAGTTCTTC
- TRBD1 TRBJ2-7 TRBV5-4 CASRRDRSYEQYF TGTGCCAGCAGACGGGACAGGTCCTACGAGCAGTACTTC
- TRBD2 TRBJ2-1 TRBV7-3 CASSFRGGTYNEQFF TGTGCCAGCAGCTTCCGCGGGGGGACCTACAATGAGCAGTTCTTC
many TRBD1 TRBJ2-5 TRBV28 CASSIGTAKETQYF TGTGCCAGCAGCATAGGGACAGCCAAAGAGACCCAGTACTTC
- TRBD1 TRBJ1-2 TRBV5-1 CASSTDRGGYTF TGCGCCAGCAGCACGGACAGGGGGGGCTACACCTTC
- TRBD1 TRBJ1-5 TRBV18 CASSPPGGQGNQPQHF TGTGCCAGCTCACCACCTGGTGGACAGGGTAATCAGCCCCAGCATTTT
- - TRBJ2-2 TRBV20-1 CSASTGTNTGELFF TGCAGTGCTAGTACAGGGACCAACACCGGGGAGCTGTTTTTT
- - TRBJ2-7 TRBV5-1 CASSLAPGSYEQYF TGCGCCAGCAGCTTGGCCCCGGGAAGCTACGAGCAGTACTTC
- TRBD1 TRBJ2-1 TRBV6-5 CASSQTGSSYNEQFF TGTGCCAGCAGCCAGACAGGGAGCTCCTACAATGAGCAGTTCTTC
once - TRBJ1-2 TRBV20-1 CSASRAPGNYGYTF TGCAGTGCTAGTCGCGCACCCGGGAACTATGGCTACACCTTC
- - TRBJ1-3 TRBV4-3 CASSQAVAGTGNTIYF TGCGCCAGCAGCCAAGCTGTCGCAGGGACTGGAAACACCATATATTTT
- - TRBJ2-1 TRBV5-6 CASSLDVIGYNEQFF TGTGCCAGCAGCTTGGACGTTATCGGGTACAATGAGCAGTTCTTC
- TRBD1 TRBJ2-7 TRBV19 CASSMGGQGYEQYF TGTGCCAGTAGTATGGGGGGACAGGGTTACGAGCAGTACTTC
- TRBD1 TRBJ2-2 TRBV30 CARHPGQGASGELFF TGTGCCAGACATCCGGGACAGGGGGCCTCCGGGGAGCTGTTTTTT
many - TRBJ2-7 TRBV4-2 CASSQEASGSTYEQYF TGTGCCAGCAGCCAAGAGGCCAGCGGGTCCACCTACGAGCAGTACTTC